Each of the 10 T cell receptor beta chains below was sequenced from the same sample in a study of response to subunit inactivated influenza vaccine. TCRdb reprocessed the RT-PCR reads with MiXCR, giving one entry per CDR3 protein. The data show 800,000 to 1,000,000 distinct CDR3 sequences, 20% to 25% seen once. The sample here was PBMCs from blood, taken around 5 days after vaccination. The receptors here all came from a man aged 45-60 years who received an inactivated influenza vaccine.

J is TRBJ2-2 and V is TRBV10-1; perhaps TRBD1 as D (5 bases). V was clipped by 8 bases and J by 5 bases, with 9 bases between them. The CDR3 contains 12 residues. In germline, CDR1 is WNHNN, CDR2 SYGVQD (reference sequence). CDR3 in DNA: TGCGCCAGCGGACATCCGACCGGGGAGCTGTTTTTT. It translates to CASGHPTGELFF.

This clonotype was counted between two and nine times. J is TRBJ2-5 and V is TRBV20-1, with 9 positions matching TRBD1. The V gene's germline CDR1 is DFQATT and CDR2 SNEGSKA (reference sequence). The CDR3 has 15 residues. V trimming: 6 bases; J trimming: 1 base; junction bases outside the gene matches: 9. The CDR3 sequence: CSARPPTGGQETQYF. The CDR3 DNA sequence: TGCAGTGCCAGACCCCCGACAGGGGGCCAAGAGACCCAGTACTTC.

In its sample, this clonotype was seen a few times. The rearrangement links TRBV5-1 to TRBJ1-6; 11 nucleotides line up with TRBD1. This CDR3 has 17 residues. Trimming cost V 4 bases and J 2 bases; bases outside gene matches: 5. Looked up from germline, CDR1 is SGHRS and CDR2 is YFSETQ. This chain's CDR3 is CASSTRDRGTYNSPLHF. CDR3 nucleotides: TGCGCCAGCAGCACCCGGGACAGGGGGACCTATAATTCACCCCTCCACTTT.

This clonotype was counted between two and nine times. The genes are TRBV7-2 and TRBJ2-1, with D possibly matching TRBD2 (5 bases). Germline V gives CDR1 SGHTA, CDR2 FQGNSA. The CDR3 sequence is 15 residues long. The germline V and J ends were trimmed by 8 bases and 2 bases, with 16 bases remaining between them. The CDR3: CASVPRTVAYNEQFF. CDR3 DNA sequence: TGTGCCAGCGTACCGAGGACTGTAGCCTACAATGAGCAGTTCTTC.

The V and J genes are TRBV7-9 and TRBJ2-1, with a tentative D call TRBD2 (6 bases). Trimming stripped 2 bases from V and 6 bases from J, with 11 bases between. Germline values: CDR1 SEHNR, CDR2 FQNEAQ (reference sequence). CDR3 length: 14 residues. The CDR3 DNA follows: TGTGCCAGCAGCTTAAGTTTGACTAGCAATGAGCAGTTCTTC. It translates to CASSLSLTSNEQFF.

The chain links TRBV3-1 to TRBJ2-7; D uncertain. CDR3 length: 13 residues. V lost 4 bases and J lost 6, with 13 bases in between. Germline-derived CDR1 and CDR2 are LGHDT and YNNKEL (reference sequence). Here the CDR3 DNA reads TGTGCCAGCAGCCCCCAAGGAGTCGGCGAGCAGTACTTC. It codes for CASSPQGVGEQYF.

The V and J genes are TRBV6-5 and TRBJ1-2; 7 bases fit TRBD1. The CDR3 sequence is 15 residues long. V was clipped by 4 bases and J by 8 bases; unmatched bases: 13. The germline gives CDR1 MNHEY, CDR2 SVGAGI. CDR3 amino acids: CASSSGGFLRVGYTF. The CDR3 DNA sequence: TGTGCCAGCAGTTCAGGGGGATTTCTTCGGGTCGGCTACACCTTC.

The rearrangement uses TRBV6-1 and TRBJ2-3; no definite D call. Germline CDR1 is MNHNS and CDR2 is SASEGT. The CDR3 covers 13 residues. V lost 7 bases and J 2 bases, leaving 10 bases between the germline ends. The CDR3, as DNA: TGTGCCAGCACCGAACTTTACACAGATACGCAGTATTTT. As protein: CASTELYTDTQYF.

This clonotype was seen ten or more times. This sequence joins TRBV10-3 and TRBJ2-7, with 11 bases fitting TRBD2. The CDR3 consists of 14 residues. CDR1 and CDR2 (germline): ENHRY, SYGVKD. The ends lost 6 bases at V and 2 bases at J; junction bases unmatched: 3. The CDR3 is CAISRLAGTYEQYF. CDR3 sequence (DNA): TGTGCCATCAGCCGACTAGCGGGGACCTACGAGCAGTACTTC.

J is TRBJ2-3 and V is TRBV13; D is ambiguous. The CDR3 extends over 14 amino acids. V shed 2 bases and J shed 4 bases, with 10 bases lying between them. Germline V CDR1 and CDR2: PRHDT, FYEKMQ (reference sequence). DNA of the CDR3: TGTGCCAGCAGCTTAAATCTGGGTCCAGATACGCAGTATTTT. The encoded protein is CASSLNLGPDTQYF.